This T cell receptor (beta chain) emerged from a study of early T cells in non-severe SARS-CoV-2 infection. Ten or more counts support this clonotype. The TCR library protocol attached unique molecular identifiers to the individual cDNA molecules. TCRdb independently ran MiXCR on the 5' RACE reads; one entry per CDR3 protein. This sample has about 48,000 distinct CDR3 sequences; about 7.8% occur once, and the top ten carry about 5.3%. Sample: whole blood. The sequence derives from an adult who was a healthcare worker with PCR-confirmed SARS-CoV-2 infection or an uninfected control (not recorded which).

CDR3 coding DNA: TGTGCCAGGATAGGGGGCTGGACGGACACCGGGGAGCTGTTTTTT. Residues: CARIGGWTDTGELFF. The chain carries TRBV21-1 and TRBJ2-2; the DNA was not used to check the table's D call, TRBD1. TRBV21-1 is noted as a pseudogene. This CDR3 is built from 15 residues.